This T cell receptor beta chain was captured by sequencing in a study of T cell responses to AZD1222 COVID-19 vaccine. TCRdb's copy holds only in-frame clones and misses some; the assay was immunoSEQ multiplex PCR. There are roughly 150,000 clones in the sample; 85% to 95% occur only once, and approximately 1.5% lies in the top ten. Study-level points and caveats: Within unmutated variant regions lay the reported targets of nearly half of spike-specific TCRs. The span of vaccine-associated CD4 TCRs extended across spike, with dominance at 160-218 and 743-854. Sampling captured repertoires only after the peak T cell response.

Concerning this clone itself: As yet, its antigen is unknown.

Pooling was applied to second doses at about 4 or about 12 weeks. Germline V lookup: CDR1 SNHLY, CDR2 FYNNEI. This CDR3 contains 12 residues. The ends were cut back, 8 bases at V and 1 base at J, with 8 bases in the middle. The specimen was peripheral blood, collected 28 days after the second AZD1222 dose. The rearrangement uses TRBV2 and TRBJ1-1; a possible D gene is TRBD1 (6 bases). The source of this sequence is an adult who received the AZD1222 COVID-19 vaccine. CDR3 coding DNA: TGTGCCAGCCCCAGGGGGAACACTGAAGCTTTCTTT. This gives the protein CASPRGNTEAFF.